Following are 2 T cell receptor beta chains from one sample sequenced in a study of T cells after yellow fever vaccination. Each CDR3 protein is one row after TCRdb ran MiXCR on the 5' RACE reads. The sample consists of around 610,000 distinct CDR3 sequences, approximately 13% of them appearing once. The specimen comprised PBMCs, sampled on the day of the yellow fever booster vaccination. These receptors were obtained from a man younger than 40 who received the YFV17D yellow fever vaccine.

This clonotype was detected a few times. The chain couples TRBV29-1 to TRBJ2-1, with a possible D match to TRBD2 (5 bases). Germline assignment: CDR1 SQVTM and CDR2 ANQGSEA. The CDR3 is 15 amino acids. V was clipped by 0 bases and J by 4 bases, with 13 bases between them. The CDR3 DNA sequence: TGCAGCGTTGAAGATCAGAGCGGAAAATACAATGAGCAGTTCTTC. Its protein product is CSVEDQSGKYNEQFF.

This clonotype was seen at least ten times. The chain uses TRBV7-8 and TRBJ2-1; TRBD2 is a possible D gene (5 bases). CDR3 length equals 15 residues. The V end lost 1 base, the J end lost 4 bases, and 11 bases lay between the germline ends. CDR1 is SGHVS, CDR2 FQNEAQ, per germline. The chain's CDR3 is CASSLGIARYNEQFF. CDR3 nucleotides: TGTGCCAGCAGCTTAGGAATAGCGAGATACAATGAGCAGTTCTTC.